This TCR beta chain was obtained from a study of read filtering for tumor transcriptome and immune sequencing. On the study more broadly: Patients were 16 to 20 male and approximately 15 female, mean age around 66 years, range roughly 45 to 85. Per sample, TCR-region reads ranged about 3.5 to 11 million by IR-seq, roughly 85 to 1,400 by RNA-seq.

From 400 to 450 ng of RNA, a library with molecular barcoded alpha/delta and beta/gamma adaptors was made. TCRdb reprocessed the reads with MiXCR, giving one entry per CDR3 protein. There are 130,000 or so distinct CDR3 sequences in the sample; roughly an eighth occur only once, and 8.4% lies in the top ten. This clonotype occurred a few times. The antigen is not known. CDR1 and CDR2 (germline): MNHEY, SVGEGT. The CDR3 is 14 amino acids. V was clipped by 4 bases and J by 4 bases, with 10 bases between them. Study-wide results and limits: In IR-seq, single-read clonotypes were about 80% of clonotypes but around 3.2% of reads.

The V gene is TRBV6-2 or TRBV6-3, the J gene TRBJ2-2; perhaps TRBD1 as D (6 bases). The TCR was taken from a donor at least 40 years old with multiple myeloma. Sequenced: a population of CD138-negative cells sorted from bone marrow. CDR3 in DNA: TGTGCCAGCAGTTCCGGGACAATCACCGGGGAGCTGTTTTTT. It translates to CASSSGTITGELFF.